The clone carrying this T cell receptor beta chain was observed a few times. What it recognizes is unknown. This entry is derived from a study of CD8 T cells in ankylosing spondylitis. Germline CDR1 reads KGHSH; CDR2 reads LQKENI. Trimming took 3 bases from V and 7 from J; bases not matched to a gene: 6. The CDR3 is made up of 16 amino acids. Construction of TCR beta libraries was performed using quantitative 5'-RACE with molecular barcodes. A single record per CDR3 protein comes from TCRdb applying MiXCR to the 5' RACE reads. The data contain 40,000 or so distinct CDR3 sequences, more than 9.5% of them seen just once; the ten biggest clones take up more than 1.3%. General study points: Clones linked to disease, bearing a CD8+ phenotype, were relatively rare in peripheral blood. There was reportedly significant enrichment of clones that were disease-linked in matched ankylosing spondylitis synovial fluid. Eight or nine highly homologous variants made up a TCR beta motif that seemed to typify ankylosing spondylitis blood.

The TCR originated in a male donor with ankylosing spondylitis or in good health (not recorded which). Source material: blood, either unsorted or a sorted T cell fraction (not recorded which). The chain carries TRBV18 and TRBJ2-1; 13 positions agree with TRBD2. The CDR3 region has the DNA TGTGCCAGCTCACCCCCCGGGACTAGCGGGATAAATGAGCAGTTCTTC. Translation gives CASSPPGTSGINEQFF.